The 8 T cell receptor beta chains below were found in one sample sequenced in a study of PD-1 blockade in classical Hodgkin lymphoma. This sample's time point: newly diagnosed, previously untreated cHL patient sample. The study purified CD4+ T cells from thawed PBMCs using magnetic negative selection. The data were produced by immunoSEQ multiplex PCR, yet TCRdb's version contains in-frame clones alone and is incomplete. The sample shows 25,000 to 30,000 clones, roughly 90% of them seen only once. The sample consisted of CD4+ T cells from blood. The source of these receptors is a human donor with classical Hodgkin lymphoma.

The chain has TRBV18 and TRBJ1-1, with D perhaps TRBD1 (6 bases). Germline values: CDR1 KGHSH, CDR2 LQKENI. V shed 0 bases and J shed 4 bases, with 12 bases lying between them. This CDR3 is 15 amino acids long. CDR3: CASSPPSGDGTEAFF. CDR3 nucleotides: TGTGCCAGCTCACCACCATCAGGGGATGGCACTGAAGCTTTCTTT.

The chain couples TRBV7-8 to TRBJ2-1; D ambiguous. The germline V gene encodes CDR1 SGHVS and CDR2 FQNEAQ. This CDR3 contains 15 residues. V dropped 1 base and J dropped 3 bases, with 10 bases sitting between them. This CDR3 reads CASSLGRGFYNEQFF. Here the CDR3 DNA reads TGTGCCAGCAGCTTAGGCCGCGGCTTCTACAATGAGCAGTTCTTC.

This clone was seen more than once but under ten times. The gene calls are TRBV5-1 and TRBJ2-3; 8 bases are a match to TRBD2. The CDR3 runs to 15 residues. Germline values: CDR1 SGHRS, CDR2 YFSETQ. Unmatched junction bases numbered 8, after V lost 2 bases and J lost 6 bases. The CDR3 loop reads CASSFVGGRQDTQYF. The CDR3 nucleotides are TGCGCCAGCAGCTTCGTGGGCGGGAGGCAGGATACGCAGTATTTT.

The chain carries TRBV7-2 and TRBJ2-5; 8 nucleotides match TRBD1. Per the germline V gene, CDR1 is SGHTA and CDR2 is FQGNSA. The CDR3 is 14 amino acids. V lost 1 base to trimming and J lost 2 bases; unmatched junction nucleotides: 0. The CDR3 DNA is TGTGCCAGCAGCTTAGGGACAGGGCAAGAGACCCAGTACTTC. Translation gives CASSLGTGQETQYF.

This chain links TRBV18 with TRBJ2-2, with D perhaps matching TRBD2 (6 bases). CDR1 is KGHSH and CDR2 is LQKENI in the germline V gene. Trimming removed 1 base at V and 4 bases at J, with 13 bases between. This CDR3 is built from 16 residues. CDR3 in DNA: TGTGCCAGCTCACCACTTTCGGGAGTAGGCACCGGGGAGCTGTTTTTT. Amino acid sequence: CASSPLSGVGTGELFF. Using reference TRBV18 and TRBJ2-2 for the parts outside the CDR3, the full variable domain is NAGVMQNPRHLVRRRGQEARLRCSPMKGHSHVYWYRQLPEEGLKFMVYLQKENIIDESGMPKERFSAEFPKEGPSILRIQQVVRGDSAAYFCASSPLSGVGTGELFFGEGSRLTVL.

The V call is TRBV6-5, the J call TRBJ2-3; TRBD2 might be the D (5 bases). Trimming removed 6 bases at V and 5 bases at J, with 15 bases between. Germline V CDR1 and CDR2: MNHEY, SVGAGI. The CDR3 spans 14 residues. In nucleotides, the CDR3 is TGTGCCAGCAGGGCAGCTAGCATGGGAGATACGCAGTATTTT. This translates into CASRAASMGDTQYF.

The CDR3 loop reads CASSLGGINYNEQFF. In DNA form, the CDR3 reads TGTGCCAGCAGCTTAGGCGGGATTAATTACAATGAGCAGTTCTTC. The chain carries TRBV11-3 and TRBJ2-1; perhaps TRBD2 as D (6 bases). Germline CDR1 reads SGHNT; CDR2 reads YENEEA. The CDR3 covers 15 residues. Trimming took off 1 base at V and 4 bases at J, with 11 bases between the two ends.

The gene calls are TRBV9 and TRBJ2-1, with TRBD1 matching over 9 bases. The CDR3 is made up of 17 amino acids. Unmatched junction bases numbered 14, after V lost 0 bases and J lost 10 bases. Per the germline V gene, CDR1 is SGDLS and CDR2 is YYNGEE. CDR3 in DNA: TGTGCCAGCAGCGTAGAAGTTTTTGGGACAGGGATAGGCGAGCAGTTCTTC. This sequence encodes CASSVEVFGTGIGEQFF.